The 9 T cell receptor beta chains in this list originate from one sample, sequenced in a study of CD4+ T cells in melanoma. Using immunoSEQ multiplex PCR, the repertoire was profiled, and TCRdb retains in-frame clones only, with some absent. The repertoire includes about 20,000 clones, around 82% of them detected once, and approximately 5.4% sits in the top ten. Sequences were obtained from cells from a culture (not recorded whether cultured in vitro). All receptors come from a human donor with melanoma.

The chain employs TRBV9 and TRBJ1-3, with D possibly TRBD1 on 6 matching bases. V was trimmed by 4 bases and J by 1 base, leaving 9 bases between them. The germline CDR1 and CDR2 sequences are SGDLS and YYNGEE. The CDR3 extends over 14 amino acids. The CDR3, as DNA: TGTGCCAGCAGCACCACAGGGTCTGGAAACACCATATATTTT. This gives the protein CASSTTGSGNTIYF.

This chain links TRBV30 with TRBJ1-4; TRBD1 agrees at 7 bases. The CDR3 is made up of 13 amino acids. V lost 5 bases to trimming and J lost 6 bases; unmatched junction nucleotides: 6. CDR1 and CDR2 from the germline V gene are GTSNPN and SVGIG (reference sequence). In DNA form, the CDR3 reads TGTGCCTGGGCCCGGGACAGATATGAAAAACTGTTTTTT. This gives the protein CAWARDRYEKLFF.

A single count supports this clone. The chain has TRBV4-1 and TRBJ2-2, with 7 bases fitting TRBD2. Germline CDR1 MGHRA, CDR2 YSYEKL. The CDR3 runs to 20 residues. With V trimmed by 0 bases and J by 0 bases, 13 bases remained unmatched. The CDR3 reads CASSQDRVLAGTTNTGELFF. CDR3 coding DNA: TGCGCCAGCAGCCAAGATCGGGTGCTGGCAGGGACTACGAACACCGGGGAGCTGTTTTTT.

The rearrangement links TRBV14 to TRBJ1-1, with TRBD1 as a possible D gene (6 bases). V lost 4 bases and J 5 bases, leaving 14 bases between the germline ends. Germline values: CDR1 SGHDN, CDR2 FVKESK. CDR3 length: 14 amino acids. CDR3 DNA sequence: TGTGCCAGCAGCCCGACAGGCCTAGCTACTGAAGCTTTCTTT. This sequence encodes CASSPTGLATEAFF.

In DNA form, the CDR3 reads TGTGCCAGCAGCTTCCTCGGGACCAAAGGTTCCGGGGAGCTGTTTTTT. Protein: CASSFLGTKGSGELFF. This chain links TRBV7-9 with TRBJ2-2, with D tentatively TRBD1 or TRBD2 (5 bases each). V gave up 3 bases and J gave up 6 bases, with 17 bases separating them. This CDR3 has 16 amino acids. Germline-derived CDR1 and CDR2 are SEHNR and FQNEAQ (reference sequence).

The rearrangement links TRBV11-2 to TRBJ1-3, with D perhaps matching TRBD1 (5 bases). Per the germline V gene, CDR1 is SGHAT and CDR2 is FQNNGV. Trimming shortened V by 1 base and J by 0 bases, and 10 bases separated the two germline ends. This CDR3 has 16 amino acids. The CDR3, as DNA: TGTGCCAGCAGCTTAGTGGGACGAATCTCTGGAAACACCATATATTTT. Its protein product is CASSLVGRISGNTIYF.

The CDR3 sequence: CASSQRDNEQFF. The DNA for the CDR3 is TGCGCCAGCAGCCAAAGAGACAATGAGCAGTTCTTC. V usage is TRBV4-1 and J usage is TRBJ2-1; no firm D call. Germline assignment: CDR1 MGHRA and CDR2 YSYEKL. Trimming took off 2 bases at V and 5 bases at J, with 4 bases between the two ends. This CDR3 region has 12 residues.

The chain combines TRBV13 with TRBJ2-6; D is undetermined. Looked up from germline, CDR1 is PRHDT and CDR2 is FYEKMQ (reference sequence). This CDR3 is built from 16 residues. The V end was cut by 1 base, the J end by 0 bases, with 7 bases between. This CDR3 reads CASSLVTVSGANVLTF. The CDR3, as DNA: TGTGCCAGCAGCTTAGTGACGGTCTCTGGGGCCAACGTCCTGACTTTC.

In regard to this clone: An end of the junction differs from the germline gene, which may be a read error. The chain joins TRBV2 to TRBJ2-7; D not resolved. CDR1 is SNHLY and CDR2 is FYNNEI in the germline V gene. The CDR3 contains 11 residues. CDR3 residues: CASSDQDPGTF. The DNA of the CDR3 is TGTGCCAGCAGTGACCAGGATCCCGGAACATTC.